The rows below give T cell receptor beta chains drawn from one sample of a study of CD8+CD57+ T cells in acquired aplastic anemia. TCRdb re-analysed the reads in MiXCR, keeping a single row per CDR3 protein. The table shows 200,000 to 250,000 distinct CDR3 sequences, with less than 75% occurring only once. Sequencing input: sorted CD4+, CD8+, or CD8+CD57+ T cells (not recorded which) from PBMCs. The receptor set was obtained from a human donor with aplastic anemia. Both conserved end residues are part of each CDR3. D genes are given only for firm matches. The size entry is marked missing in some rows and otherwise reads once, few, many or a size class.

v_call	clone_size	j_call	d_call	cdr3_aa	cdr3_nt
TRBV29-1	-	TRBJ2-3	-	CSAYEDTQYF	TGCAGCGCGTACGAAGATACGCAGTATTTT
TRBV7-1	-	TRBJ2-7	TRBD1	CASSSKRDRAGYEQYF	TGTGCCAGCAGCTCCAAAAGGGACAGGGCCGGTTACGAGCAGTACTTC
TRBV14	-	TRBJ2-5	-	CASSYVRGVGQEAQYF	TGTGCCAGCAGCTACGTTAGAGGGGTGGGACAAGAGGCCCAGTACTTC
TRBV6-4	-	TRBJ1-5	TRBD1	CASSEDRGQPQHF	TGTGCCAGCAGTGAGGACAGGGGACAGCCCCAGCATTTT
TRBV11-2	few	TRBJ2-7	TRBD2	CASSQTSVHEQYF	TGTGCCAGCAGCCAGACTAGCGTGCACGAGCAGTACTTC
TRBV7-2	-	TRBJ1-2	-	CASSLNGIEGYTF	TGTGCCAGCAGCTTAAACGGGATCGAAGGCTATACCTTC
TRBV15	-	TRBJ2-1	-	CATSRGRFSYNEQFF	TGTGCCACCAGCAGAGGACGGTTCTCCTACAATGAGCAGTTCTTC
TRBV7-2	few	TRBJ2-2	TRBD1	CASSRSTGDTGELFF	TGTGCCAGCAGCCGTTCGACAGGGGACACCGGGGAGCTGTTTTTT
TRBV25-1	-	TRBJ2-1	-	CASSFGSGDNEQFF	TGTGCCAGCAGCTTCGGGTCAGGGGACAATGAGCAGTTCTTC
TRBV24-1	few	TRBJ2-6	-	CATSDRWTTGANVLTF	TGTGCCACCAGTGACCGATGGACAACTGGGGCCAACGTCCTGACTTTC
TRBV20-1	-	TRBJ1-1	TRBD1	CSALRTGTEAFF	TGCAGTGCCCTTCGGACAGGCACTGAAGCTTTCTTT
TRBV19	-	TRBJ1-6	-	CASSILFRAGRDHSPLHF	TGTGCCAGTAGTATCTTATTTCGGGCAGGGAGGGACCACTCACCCCTCCACTTT
TRBV24-1	-	TRBJ2-1	-	CATSDPGRQVNEQFF	TGTGCCACCAGTGACCCCGGCAGACAGGTGAATGAGCAGTTCTTC
TRBV10-1	once	TRBJ1-5	TRBD1	CASSAETGTAHQPQHF	TGCGCCAGCAGCGCAGAGACAGGGACAGCCCATCAGCCCCAGCATTTT
TRBV20-1	-	TRBJ2-7	TRBD1	CSPGTGAYEQYF	TGCAGTCCCGGGACAGGGGCCTACGAGCAGTACTTC
TRBV5-6	-	TRBJ2-7	-	CASSFDAEQYF	TGTGCCAGCAGCTTTGACGCCGAGCAGTACTTC
TRBV10-1	-	TRBJ2-1	TRBD2	CASSLNSGRNREFF	TGTGCCAGCAGTTTAAATAGCGGGAGGAACCGGGAGTTCTTC
TRBV6-4	many	TRBJ2-1	TRBD2	CASSERASGGWYNEQFF	TGTGCCAGCAGTGAGCGTGCTAGCGGGGGTTGGTACAATGAGCAGTTCTTC
TRBV29-1	-	TRBJ1-2	-	CSVHGTLYGYTF	TGCAGCGTTCACGGGACACTCTATGGCTACACCTTC
TRBV25-1	-	TRBJ1-1	TRBD1	CASRGTGLTEAFF	TGTGCCAGCAGGGGGACAGGGTTAACTGAAGCTTTCTTT
TRBV15	-	TRBJ1-3	-	CATSRDRSDIRGNTIYF	TGTGCCACCAGCAGAGATCGTTCGGACATCCGTGGAAACACCATATATTTT
TRBV7-9	-	TRBJ2-2	-	CASSSPVPAGELFF	TGTGCCAGCAGCTCCCCCGTTCCTGCCGGGGAGCTGTTTTTT
TRBV9	-	TRBJ2-3	TRBD2	CASSVGGSYSDTQYF	TGTGCCAGCAGCGTTGGCGGGAGCTACTCAGATACGCAGTATTTT
TRBV15	-	TRBJ2-5	TRBD2	CATSRGGLAGVQGKTQYF	TGTGCCACCAGCAGAGGGGGACTAGCGGGAGTTCAGGGAAAGACCCAGTACTTC
TRBV19	-	TRBJ1-5	TRBD1	CASKKQGAGQPQHF	TGTGCCAGTAAGAAGCAGGGGGCAGGACAGCCCCAGCATTTT
TRBV2	many	TRBJ2-7	-	CASSHRVNHEQYF	TGTGCCAGCAGCCACAGGGTCAACCACGAGCAGTACTTC
TRBV7-9	-	TRBJ2-7	-	CASSQPGLSYEQYF	TGTGCCAGCAGCCAGCCCGGGCTATCCTACGAGCAGTACTTC
TRBV11-1	-	TRBJ2-7	-	CASSSSAESYEQYF	TGTGCCAGCAGCTCTTCTGCGGAATCCTACGAGCAGTACTTC
TRBV6-5	few	TRBJ2-7	TRBD1	CASSLRDSTYEQYF	TGTGCCAGCAGTTTAAGGGACAGTACCTACGAGCAGTACTTC
TRBV5-6	-	TRBJ2-1	TRBD1	CASSLGGTGLSNEQFF	TGTGCCAGCAGCTTGGGGGGGACAGGGTTGTCCAATGAGCAGTTCTTC
TRBV2	-	TRBJ2-7	-	CASSVILSYEQYF	TGTGCCAGCAGTGTAATCCTCTCCTACGAGCAGTACTTC
TRBV29-1	-	TRBJ1-1	-	CSVLGRASTDTEAFF	TGCAGCGTCCTGGGAAGGGCTTCAACCGACACTGAAGCCTTCTTT
TRBV20-1	-	TRBJ2-1	TRBD2	CSARGGNEQFF	TGCAGTGCCCGCGGGGGGAATGAGCAGTTCTTC
TRBV2	-	TRBJ2-1	-	CASRTRPGTDVSNEQFF	TGTGCCAGCAGGACGAGACCCGGGACCGATGTGAGCAATGAGCAGTTCTTC
TRBV25-1	-	TRBJ2-3	-	CASSESRGHTQYF	TGTGCCAGCAGTGAATCCCGCGGGCATACGCAGTATTTT
TRBV7-6	-	TRBJ2-2	-	CASSLDKDRALPNTGELFF	TGTGCCAGCAGCTTAGACAAGGACAGAGCACTTCCGAACACCGGGGAGCTGTTTTTT